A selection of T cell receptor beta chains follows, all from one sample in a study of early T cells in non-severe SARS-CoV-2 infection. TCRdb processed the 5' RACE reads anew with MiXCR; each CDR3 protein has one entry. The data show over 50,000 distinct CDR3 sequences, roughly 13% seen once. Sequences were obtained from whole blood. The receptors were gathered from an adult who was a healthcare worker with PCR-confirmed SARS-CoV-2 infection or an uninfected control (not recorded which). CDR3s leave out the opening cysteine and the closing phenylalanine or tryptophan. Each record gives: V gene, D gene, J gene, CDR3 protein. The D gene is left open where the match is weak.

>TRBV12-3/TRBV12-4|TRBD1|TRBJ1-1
ASSLRDRGQAF
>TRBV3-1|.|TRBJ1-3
ASTRGTADTIY
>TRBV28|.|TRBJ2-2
ASSPSGTKGELF
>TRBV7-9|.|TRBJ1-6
ASSHTSLGSRSPLH
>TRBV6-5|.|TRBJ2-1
ASSYSNLGNNEQF
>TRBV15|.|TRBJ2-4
ATSRGEIIRQNIQY
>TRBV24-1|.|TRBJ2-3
ATSAPASASTDTQY
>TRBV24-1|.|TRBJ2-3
ATSPRGPDTQY
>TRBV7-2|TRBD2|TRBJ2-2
ASLPGLGSAGELF
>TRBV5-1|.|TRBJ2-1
ASRPGTREYNEQF
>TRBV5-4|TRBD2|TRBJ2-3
ASSRTSGRSDTQY
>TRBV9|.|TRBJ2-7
ASSLRGQDYEQY
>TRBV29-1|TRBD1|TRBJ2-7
SAAGQGRGEQY
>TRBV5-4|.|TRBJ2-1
ASSLGWGDSNEQF
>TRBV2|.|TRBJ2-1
ASTERPTSRNEQF
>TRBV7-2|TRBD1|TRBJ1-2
ASSLDGTGLSPT
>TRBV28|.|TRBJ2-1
ASSRPFNEQF
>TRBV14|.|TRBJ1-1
ASSQLSSEAF
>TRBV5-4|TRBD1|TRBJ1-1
ASSRPTGTKAEAF
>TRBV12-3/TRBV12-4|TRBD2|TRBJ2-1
ASRRGLADYNEQF
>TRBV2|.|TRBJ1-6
ASGKRGRDRGSPLH
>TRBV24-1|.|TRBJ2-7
ATSDWGNYEQY
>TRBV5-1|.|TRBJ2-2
ASSLIGYYTGELF
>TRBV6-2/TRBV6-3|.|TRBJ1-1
ASSPSAQNTEVF
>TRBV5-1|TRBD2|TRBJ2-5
ASSLWGTSGQETQY
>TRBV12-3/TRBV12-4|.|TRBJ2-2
ASSAPLELF
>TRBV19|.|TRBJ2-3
ASSIYKAPSGDTQY
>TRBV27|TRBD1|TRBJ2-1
ATWGQGASYNEQF
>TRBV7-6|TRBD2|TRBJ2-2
ASSFSTSGVHTGELF
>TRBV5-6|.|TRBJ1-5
ASSLYLSHWPQH
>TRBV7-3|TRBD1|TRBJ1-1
ASSSTGGARTEAF
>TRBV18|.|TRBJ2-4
ASSSRRGGPDIQY
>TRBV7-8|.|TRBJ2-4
ASTLQGEGVAKNIQY
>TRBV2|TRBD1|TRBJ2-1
ASSGGDRGSLSSYNEQF
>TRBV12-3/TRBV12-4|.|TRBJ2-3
ASSFPPQANTDTQY
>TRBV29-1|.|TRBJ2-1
SARGSLNSSYNEQF
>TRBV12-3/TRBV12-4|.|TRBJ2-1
ASRSHNEQF
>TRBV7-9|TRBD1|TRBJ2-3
ASSTTTGGALDTQY
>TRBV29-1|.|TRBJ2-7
SVTLNSRASSYEQY
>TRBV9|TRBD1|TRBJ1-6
ASSQSGQGYSPLH
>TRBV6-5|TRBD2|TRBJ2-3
ASSVGLAADTQY
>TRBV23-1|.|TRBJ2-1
ASSHSQDSYNEQF
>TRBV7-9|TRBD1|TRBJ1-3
ASRERTGKDTIY
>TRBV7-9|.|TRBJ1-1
ASSLFSGLGGYTEAF
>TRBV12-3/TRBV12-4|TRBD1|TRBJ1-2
ASSLGTGGAGGYT